The rows below give T cell receptor beta chains drawn from one sample of a study of preoperative IRX-2 immunotherapy in early breast cancer. Here immunoSEQ multiplex PCR was the method, and the copy in TCRdb shows in-frame clones only, minus some. The data hold around 3,000 clones, with approximately 80% observed a single time. The sample consisted of tumor tissue, taken after IRX-2 immunotherapy. Every receptor here comes from a human donor with breast cancer. CDR3s include the opening cysteine and the closing phenylalanine or tryptophan. The D gene is left open where the match is weak. Only part of the rows carry a size: once, few, many, or a class if the clone is expanded.

>TRBV19|TRBJ1-2|NA|NA
TGTGCCAGTAGTATATTTGGCCCCGACTGGGGAATGGCTTCATATGGCTACACCTTC
CASSIFGPDWGMASYGYTF
>TRBV18|TRBJ1-2|once|NA
TGTGCCAGCTCACCACCGAGCCAGGGCTATGGCTACACCTTC
CASSPPSQGYGYTF
>TRBV5-1|TRBJ1-1|NA|NA
TGCGCCAGCAGCTTGGGGTCGGGACGGGGGGACACTGAAGCTTTCTTT
CASSLGSGRGDTEAFF
>TRBV30|TRBJ2-1|NA|NA
TGTGCCTGGAGTGTAGGGGGGAACAATGAGCAGTTCTTC
CAWSVGGNNEQFF
>TRBV19|TRBJ1-4|NA|TRBD1
TGTGCCAGTAGTATCGGAAGGGACAGGGGGCCGCTGTTTTTT
CASSIGRDRGPLFF
>TRBV6-1|TRBJ1-2|once|NA
TGTGCCATCAGTGAAGGCAGGGGCAATGGCTACACCTTC
CAISEGRGNGYTF
>TRBV28|TRBJ2-2|few|TRBD2
TGTGCCAGCGCGGGTCTAGCGGGGACCTTTTGGACCGGGGAGCTGTTTTTT
CASAGLAGTFWTGELFF
>TRBV28|TRBJ2-3|NA|TRBD2
TGTGCCAGCAGCCCTGGGACTAGCGGGCCTAGCTCTAGCACAGATACGCAGTATTTT
CASSPGTSGPSSSTDTQYF
>TRBV19|TRBJ2-6|NA|TRBD1
TGTGCCAGTAATATTCCGGGACAGGGATTCCCTGGGGCCAACGTCCTGACTTTC
CASNIPGQGFPGANVLTF
>TRBV19|TRBJ1-5|NA|TRBD1
TGTGCCAGTAGTTACTCGGACAGGAGGATTCAGCCCCAGCATTTT
CASSYSDRRIQPQHF
>TRBV23-1|TRBJ1-4|NA|NA
TGCGCCAGCAGCCGACGGGATTGGGGCGTAAACACAGAGGAAAAACTGTTTTTT
CASSRRDWGVNTEEKLFF
>TRBV15|TRBJ2-1|NA|TRBD2
TGTGCCACCAGCAGAGTAGCGGGGTCCTACAATGAGCAGTTCTTC
CATSRVAGSYNEQFF
>TRBV23-1|TRBJ2-5|NA|NA
TGCGCCAGCAGCCGACCTTGGCCACAAGAGACCCAGTACTTC
CASSRPWPQETQYF
>TRBV15|TRBJ2-6|NA|NA
TGTGCCACCAGCAGAGAAACAGTTAGTTACTCTGGGGCCAACGTCCTGACTTTC
CATSRETVSYSGANVLTF
>TRBV11-3|TRBJ2-5|once|TRBD1
TGTGCCAGCAGCTTGAACAGGGGGCCGGAGACCCAGTACTTC
CASSLNRGPETQYF
>TRBV28|TRBJ2-1|NA|TRBD1
TGTGCCAGCAGAGAGGGACAGTACAATGAGCAGTTCTTC
CASREGQYNEQFF
>TRBV19|TRBJ2-7|NA|TRBD2
TGTGCCAGTAGTAAGGCACTAGCGGGGGTTTCCTACGAGCAGTACTTC
CASSKALAGVSYEQYF
>TRBV6-8|TRBJ2-7|NA|NA
TGTGCCAGTAATCGCGACAGAGCTCGGTACGAGCAGTACTTC
CASNRDRARYEQYF
>TRBV19|TRBJ2-3|NA|NA
TGTGCCAGTAGTCCCAACTCCCTAGTGGGGGGACGGGGCACAGATACGCAGTATTTT
CASSPNSLVGGRGTDTQYF
>TRBV6-8|TRBJ1-1|NA|NA
TGTGCCATCTCCCTGGACAGATCGAACACTGAAGCTTTCTTT
CAISLDRSNTEAFF
>TRBV12-2|TRBJ1-3|NA|NA
TGTGCAAGTCGCTTAGCGGCCGTATCACTTTCTGGAAACACCATATATTTT
CASRLAAVSLSGNTIYF
>TRBV6-4|TRBJ1-4|once|NA
TGTGCCAGCAGTAAAGATGAAAAACTGTTTTTT
CASSKDEKLFF
>TRBV21-1|TRBJ1-4|NA|NA
TGTGCCAGCAGCGTAGCTATAGGACAGTCTAATGAAAAACTGTTTTTT
CASSVAIGQSNEKLFF
>TRBV11-3|TRBJ2-5|NA|NA
TGTGCCAGCAGCTTAGTCCGTAACCAAGAGACCCAGTACTTC
CASSLVRNQETQYF